Detailed here is one TCR beta chain. Its antigen is unidentified. A junction end diverges from the germline sequence, so it may reflect a read error. This CDR3 spans 15 amino acids. Germline CDR1 is MDHEN and CDR2 is SYDVKM. The data were obtained in a study of post-analysis software for immune sequencing data. As for the study in general: Secondary progressive, relapsing-remitting and progressive-relapsing multiple sclerosis were among the included disease courses. Study-wide findings and caveats: Controls showed lower frequencies than patients for five TRBV segments, and TRBV5-6, TRBV5-1 and TRBV20-1 were among these. Controls showed significantly higher normalized Chao1 diversity than did multiple sclerosis patients. When the samples were clustered directly with F measure, those that had been prepared in the same batch showed strong co-clustering.

Built from TCR beta cDNA, the libraries had unique molecular identifiers in them. MiXCR, run by TCRdb on the PCR reads, gives a single entry per CDR3 protein. The sample holds hundreds of thousands of distinct CDR3 sequences, under 55% seen once. This receptor was identified in a girl aged 5 to 17 with multiple sclerosis. This sequence joins TRBV28 and TRBJ2-7, with 10 positions matching TRBD1. The specimen was blood. The DNA of the CDR3 is TGTGCCTGCAGTCAGCCGGGACAGGGGTCCTACGAGCAGTACTTC. Translation: CACSQPGQGSYEQYF.